The 21 T cell receptor beta chains presented below share a single source sample, sequenced in a study of blood T cells in healthy people across ages. The authors ran a second PCR of about 6 to 12 cycles using a sample-barcoded 5' primer and a J-beta primer mix. TCRdb re-called the 5' RACE reads through MiXCR, storing one row per CDR3 protein. Of some 1.5 million distinct CDR3 sequences in the sample, 28% are singletons; the top ten hold 6.5% to 8.5%. The sequenced sample was blood. Receptors were obtained from a woman aged 25 to 39 in good health.

This clonotype came up a few times. The rearrangement links TRBV12-3 or TRBV12-4 to TRBJ2-1; a weak D match, TRBD2 (5 bases). The CDR3 runs to 15 residues. The V gene lost 6 bases and the J gene lost 10 bases, with 22 bases spanning the gap. This CDR3 is CASSLMAFGVGEQFF. The CDR3 DNA reads as TGTGCCAGCAGCCTAATGGCCTTCGGGGTTGGGGAGCAGTTCTTC.

The sample holds many counts of this clonotype. V gene TRBV6-5 combines with J gene TRBJ2-7, with 7 bases lining up with TRBD1. This CDR3 contains 13 residues. The junction had 12 bases not matched to a gene; V was cut back by 10 bases and J by 6 bases. CDR1 MNHEY and CDR2 SVGAGI come from the germline V gene. CDR3 in amino acids: CATGDSIQAEQYF. CDR3 sequence (DNA): TGTGCCACCGGGGACAGCATACAAGCCGAGCAGTACTTC.

The chain has TRBV6-6 and TRBJ1-4, with 9 bases identical to TRBD1. V lost 2 bases, J lost 6 bases, and 7 bases stayed unmatched. The V gene's germline CDR1 is MNHNY and CDR2 SVGAGI (reference sequence). The CDR3 length is 16 residues. CDR3 in amino acids: CASSYVPGTGHEKLFF. The CDR3 DNA reads TGTGCCAGCAGTTACGTCCCCGGGACAGGGCATGAAAAACTGTTTTTT.

The rearrangement links TRBV5-1 to TRBJ2-1; 11 bases are shared with TRBD2. The CDR3 has 18 residues. Germline V gene lookup returns CDR1 SGHRS and CDR2 YFSETQ. The V gene end was trimmed by 3 bases and the J gene end by 8 bases; junction bases not matched to a gene: 16. For the CDR3, the DNA is TGCGCCAGCAGCTCCGCTACTAGCGGGAGCTCCTATCGGGATGAGCAGTTCTTC. As protein: CASSSATSGSSYRDEQFF.

The chain has TRBV11-2 and TRBJ2-4, with D perhaps TRBD2 (5 bases). With the DNA end fitting TRBJ2-7 better, the J assignment may be wrong. The CDR3 is made up of 14 amino acids. Germline V gives CDR1 SGHAT, CDR2 FQNNGV. CDR3 DNA: TGTGCCAGCAGCTTAAGCGGACGATTCTACGAGCAGTACTTC. Encoded protein: CASSLSGRFYEQYF.

The gene calls are TRBV4-3 and TRBJ2-5; maybe TRBD1 (5 bases). V lost 2 bases and J lost 4, with 14 bases in between. This CDR3 has 15 residues. CDR1 is LGHNA and CDR2 is YSLEER in the germline V gene. This chain's CDR3 is CASSQSGSQGETQYF. As DNA, the CDR3 is TGCGCCAGCAGCCAAAGTGGAAGTCAGGGAGAGACCCAGTACTTC.

This clonotype occurred many times. The rearrangement uses TRBV5-1 and TRBJ2-5; the match to TRBD1 covers 8 bases. CDR3 size: 15 residues. From germline, CDR1 is SGHRS and CDR2 YFSETQ. V was clipped by 1 base and J by 2 bases; unmatched bases: 4. DNA of the CDR3: TGCGCCAGCAGCTTGCAAGGGACAGGTCAAGAGACCCAGTACTTC. Its protein is CASSLQGTGQETQYF.

This clonotype was counted between two and nine times. V gene TRBV7-2 combines with J gene TRBJ2-1, with 7 bases matching TRBD2. V dropped 3 bases and J dropped 10; count of bases not matched to a gene: 9. Germline V CDR1 and CDR2: SGHTA, FQGNSA. The CDR3 spans 14 residues. CDR3 in amino acids: CASSFGWEGGEQFF. In DNA form, the CDR3 reads TGTGCCAGCAGCTTCGGGTGGGAGGGAGGAGAGCAGTTCTTC. Supplemented by reference TRBV7-2 and TRBJ2-1, the full variable domain reads GAGVSQSPSNKVTEKGKDVELRCDPISGHTALYWYRQSLGQGLEFLIYFQGNSAPDKSGLPSDRFSAERTGGSVSTLTIQRTQQEDSAVYLCASSFGWEGGEQFFGPGTRLTVL.

Of note for this clonotype: Compared with germline, one end of the junction differs, possibly owing to a read error. The chain links TRBV29-1 to TRBJ2-4; no firm D call. CDR3 length: 13 amino acids. Germline-derived CDR1 and CDR2 are SQVTM and ANQGSEA. This CDR3 is CSVDMGPPNIRYF. CDR3 sequence (DNA): TGCAGCGTTGACATGGGTCCCCCCAACATTCGGTACTTC.

This chain uses TRBV20-1 with TRBJ2-3; 14 bases line up with TRBD2. The V segment lost 0 bases and the J segment 8 bases; nucleotides outside the gene matches: 4. The CDR3 runs 15 residues. CDR1 DFQATT and CDR2 SNEGSKA come from the germline V gene (reference sequence). The CDR3, as DNA: TGCAGTGCTAGAGAGACTAGCGGGGGGGCCGCTACGCAGTATTTT. As protein: CSARETSGGAATQYF.

This clonotype was observed many times. The CDR3, as DNA: TGTGCCTGGAGACTTGTCGATACCTACGAGCAGTACTTC. Translation: CAWRLVDTYEQYF. The rearrangement links TRBV30 to TRBJ2-7; no firm D call. Germline CDR1 and CDR2: GTSNPN and SVGIG (reference sequence). Between the trimmed V and J ends, which lost 3 bases and 2 bases, there was a span of 11 bases. The CDR3 totals 13 residues.

This clonotype has a handful of counts. The rearrangement uses TRBV3-1 and TRBJ1-5, with 7 bases matching TRBD1. This CDR3 contains 15 residues. The germline gives CDR1 LGHDT, CDR2 YNNKEL (reference sequence). The junction had 5 bases not matched to a gene; V was cut back by 2 bases and J by 4 bases. The CDR3 bases are TGTGCCAGCAGCCAAAGTAGGGGGCAAAATCAGCCCCAGCATTTT. It is translated as CASSQSRGQNQPQHF.

V gene TRBV5-5 combines with J gene TRBJ2-5; 14 bases fit TRBD2. This CDR3 is built from 18 residues. The V and J ends lost 2 bases and 2 bases, in that order; junction bases with no gene match: 8. Per germline, CDR1 SGHKS and CDR2 YYEKEE (reference sequence). Here the CDR3 DNA reads TGTGCCAGCAGCTTAAGACTAGCGGGAGGGCCGGATCAAGAGACCCAGTACTTC. Its translation: CASSLRLAGGPDQETQYF.

The chain uses TRBV3-1 and TRBJ1-1; D is uncertain. The CDR3 is 14 residues long. V was cut by 0 bases and J by 1 base, with 6 bases left in between. Germline V gene sequence: CDR1 LGHDT, CDR2 YNNKEL (reference sequence). CDR3 amino acids: CASSQEAENTEAFF. The CDR3 DNA is TGTGCCAGCAGCCAAGAGGCTGAGAACACTGAAGCTTTCTTT.

CDR3 residues: CASSQGLAGSSDTQYF. DNA of the CDR3: TGTGCCAGCAGCCAAGGACTAGCGGGAAGCTCAGATACGCAGTATTTT. The gene calls are TRBV14 and TRBJ2-3, with TRBD2 identical over 11 bases. V lost 1 base, J lost 4 bases, and 4 bases stayed unmatched. Germline CDR1 reads SGHDN; CDR2 reads FVKESK. This CDR3 comprises 16 residues.

This clonotype has just one count. This rearrangement joins TRBV5-1 to TRBJ2-1, with 9 bases fitting TRBD1. This CDR3 is built from 16 residues. V was pared by 4 bases and J by 3 bases, with 8 bases of the junction left unmatched. Germline V gene lookup returns CDR1 SGHRS and CDR2 YFSETQ. CDR3 coding DNA: TGCGCCAGCAGCACCGGACAGGGGAAGATCTACAATGAGCAGTTCTTC. Translating gives CASSTGQGKIYNEQFF.

The rearrangement joins TRBV5-1 to TRBJ1-1; 10 nucleotides line up with TRBD1. Trimming cost V 2 bases and J 1 base; bases outside gene matches: 2. Germline assignment: CDR1 SGHRS and CDR2 YFSETQ. The CDR3 has 15 residues. The CDR3 DNA is TGCGCCAGCAGCTTATGGGACAGGGGGAACACTGAAGCTTTCTTT. This encodes CASSLWDRGNTEAFF.

This clonotype was picked up a small number of times. The chain joins TRBV6-5 to TRBJ1-1; D is unclear. The V gene lost 5 bases and the J gene lost 6 bases, with 16 bases spanning the gap. This CDR3 is 14 amino acids long. Germline V gene lookup returns CDR1 MNHEY and CDR2 SVGAGI. This CDR3 is CASSPTGGIAEAFF. For the CDR3, the DNA is TGTGCCAGCAGTCCCACGGGCGGGATCGCTGAAGCTTTCTTT.

This clonotype was recorded a few times. The chain couples TRBV27 to TRBJ2-7, with D possibly matching TRBD2 (6 bases). The CDR3 is made up of 14 amino acids. CDR1 is MNHEY and CDR2 is SMNVEV in the germline V gene (reference sequence). The V end lost 5 bases, the J end lost 2 bases, and 13 bases lay between the germline ends. The CDR3 reads CASSRLSGPYEQYF. CDR3 in DNA: TGTGCCAGCAGTCGCCTTAGCGGCCCCTACGAGCAGTACTTC.

In its sample, this clonotype was seen many times. The gene calls are TRBV18 and TRBJ2-7, with 7 nucleotides matching TRBD1. V lost 3 bases, J lost 5 bases, and 4 bases stayed unmatched. The CDR3 loop spans 13 amino acids. Looked up from germline, CDR1 is KGHSH and CDR2 is LQKENI. In DNA form, the CDR3 reads TGTGCCAGCTCACCGGGACAGCTAAACGAGCAGTACTTC. Encoded protein: CASSPGQLNEQYF.

This chain joins TRBV2 and TRBJ2-7; possibly TRBD1 or TRBD2 for D (5 bases each). In germline, CDR1 is SNHLY, CDR2 FYNNEI. The CDR3 has 14 residues. V was clipped by 6 bases and J by 4 bases, with 16 bases between them. The CDR3 coding sequence is TGTGCCAGCAGCAGTTCAACGAGGGGTTACGAGCAGTACTTC. Translated, it gives CASSSSTRGYEQYF.